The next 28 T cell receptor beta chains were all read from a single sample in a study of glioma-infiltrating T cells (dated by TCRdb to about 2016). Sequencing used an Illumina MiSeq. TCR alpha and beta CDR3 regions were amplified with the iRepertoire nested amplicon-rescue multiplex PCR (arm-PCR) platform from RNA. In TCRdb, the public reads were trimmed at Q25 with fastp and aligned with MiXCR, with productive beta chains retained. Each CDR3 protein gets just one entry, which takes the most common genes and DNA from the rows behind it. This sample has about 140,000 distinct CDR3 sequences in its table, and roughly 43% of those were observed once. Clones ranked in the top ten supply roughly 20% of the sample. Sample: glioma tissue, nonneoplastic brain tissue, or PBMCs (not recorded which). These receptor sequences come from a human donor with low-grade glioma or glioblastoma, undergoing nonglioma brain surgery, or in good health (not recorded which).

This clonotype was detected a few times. The CDR3 loop is CASSQDGGHDTQYF. CDR3 coding DNA: TGCGCCAGCAGCCAAGATGGGGGGCATGATACGCAGTATTTT. The rearrangement joins TRBV4-1 to TRBJ2-3; either TRBD1 or TRBD2 may supply D (6 bases each). Germline CDR1 reads MGHRA; CDR2 reads YSYEKL. V was clipped by 0 bases and J by 6 bases, with 10 bases between them. The CDR3 sequence is 14 residues long.

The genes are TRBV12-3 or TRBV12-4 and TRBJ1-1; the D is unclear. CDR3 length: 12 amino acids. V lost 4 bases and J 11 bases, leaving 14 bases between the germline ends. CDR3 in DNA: TGTGCCAGCAGTTCCCCCCCCGAGTTGGCTTTCTTT. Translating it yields CASSSPPELAFF.

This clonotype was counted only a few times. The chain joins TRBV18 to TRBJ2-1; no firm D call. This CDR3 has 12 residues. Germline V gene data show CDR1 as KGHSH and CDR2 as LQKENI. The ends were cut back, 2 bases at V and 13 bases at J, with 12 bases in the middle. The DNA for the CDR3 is TGTGCCAGCTCACCAGACCAGGTTACACAGTTCTTC. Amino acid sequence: CASSPDQVTQFF.

CDR3 sequence reads: CASSSQVEETQYF. The CDR3 nucleotides read TGTGCCAGTAGTAGCCAGGTCGAAGAGACCCAGTACTTC. The chain employs TRBV19 and TRBJ2-5; D gene ambiguous. Germline CDR1 LNHDA, CDR2 SQIVND (reference sequence). The germline V and J ends were trimmed by 4 bases and 3 bases, with 9 bases remaining between them. This CDR3 has 13 amino acids.

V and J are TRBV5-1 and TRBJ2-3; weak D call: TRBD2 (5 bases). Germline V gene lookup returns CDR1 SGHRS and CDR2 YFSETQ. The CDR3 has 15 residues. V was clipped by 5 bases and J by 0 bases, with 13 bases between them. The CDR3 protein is CASRTSSTSTDTQYF. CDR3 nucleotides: TGCGCCAGCAGAACATCTAGCACCAGCACAGATACGCAGTATTTT. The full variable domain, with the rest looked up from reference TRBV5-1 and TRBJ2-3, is KAGVTQTPRYLIKTRGQQVTLSCSPISGHRSVSWYQQTPGQGLQFLFEYFSETQRNKGNFPGRFSGRQFSNSRSEMNVSTLELGDSALYLCASRTSSTSTDTQYFGPGTRLTVL.

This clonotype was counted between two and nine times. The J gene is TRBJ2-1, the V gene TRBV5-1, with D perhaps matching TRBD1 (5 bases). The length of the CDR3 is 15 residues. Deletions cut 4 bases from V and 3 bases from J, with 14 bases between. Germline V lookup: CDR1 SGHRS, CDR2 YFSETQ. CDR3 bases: TGCGCCAGCAGCCGTGCTGGAGACAGCTACAATGAGCAGTTCTTC. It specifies CASSRAGDSYNEQFF.

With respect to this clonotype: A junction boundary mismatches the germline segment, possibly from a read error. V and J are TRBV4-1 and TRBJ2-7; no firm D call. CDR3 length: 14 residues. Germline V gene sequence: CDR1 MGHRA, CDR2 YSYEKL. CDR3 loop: CASSQDGNSYEEYF. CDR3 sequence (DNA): TGCGCCAGCAGCCAAGATGGCAATTCCTACGAGGAGTACTTC.

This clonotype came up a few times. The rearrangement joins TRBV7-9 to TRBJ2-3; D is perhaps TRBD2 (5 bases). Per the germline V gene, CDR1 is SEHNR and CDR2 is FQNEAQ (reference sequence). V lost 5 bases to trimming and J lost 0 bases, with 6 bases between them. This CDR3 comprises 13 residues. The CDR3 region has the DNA TGTGCCAGCAGCCAGCGGAGCACAGATACGCAGTATTTT. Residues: CASSQRSTDTQYF.

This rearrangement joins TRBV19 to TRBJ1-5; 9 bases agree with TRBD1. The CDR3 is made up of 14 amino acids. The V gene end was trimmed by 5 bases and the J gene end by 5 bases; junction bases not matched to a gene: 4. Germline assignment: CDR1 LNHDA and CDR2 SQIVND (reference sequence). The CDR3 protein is CASSSGTGYQPQHF. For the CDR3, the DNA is TGTGCCAGTAGTTCCGGGACAGGGTATCAGCCCCAGCATTTT.

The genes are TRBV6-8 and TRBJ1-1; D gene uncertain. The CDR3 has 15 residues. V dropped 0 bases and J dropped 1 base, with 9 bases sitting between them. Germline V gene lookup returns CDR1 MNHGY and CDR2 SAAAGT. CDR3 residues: CASSYSTVRNTEAFF. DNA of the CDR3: TGTGCCAGCAGTTACTCGACGGTTAGGAACACTGAAGCTTTCTTT.

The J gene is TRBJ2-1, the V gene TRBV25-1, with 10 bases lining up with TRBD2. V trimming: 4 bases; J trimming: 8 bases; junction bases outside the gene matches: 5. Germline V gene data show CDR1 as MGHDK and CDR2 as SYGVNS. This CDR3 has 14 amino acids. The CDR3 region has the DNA TGTGCCAGCAGTGTCCTAGCGGGAGACTATGAGCAGTTCTTC. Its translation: CASSVLAGDYEQFF.

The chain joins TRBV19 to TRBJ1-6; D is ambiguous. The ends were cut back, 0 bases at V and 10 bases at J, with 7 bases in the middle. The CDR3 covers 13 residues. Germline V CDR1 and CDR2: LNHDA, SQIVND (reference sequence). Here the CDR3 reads CASSIDGRSPLHF. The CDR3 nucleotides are TGTGCCAGTAGTATAGATGGTCGGTCACCCCTCCACTTT.

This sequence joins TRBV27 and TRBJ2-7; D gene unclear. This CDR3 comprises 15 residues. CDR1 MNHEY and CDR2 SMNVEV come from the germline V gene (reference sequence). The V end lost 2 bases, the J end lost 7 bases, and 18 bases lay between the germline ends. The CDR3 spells CASSLGSSLSGEQYF. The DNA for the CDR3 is TGTGCCAGCAGTTTAGGTTCATCCCTCTCGGGTGAGCAGTACTTC.

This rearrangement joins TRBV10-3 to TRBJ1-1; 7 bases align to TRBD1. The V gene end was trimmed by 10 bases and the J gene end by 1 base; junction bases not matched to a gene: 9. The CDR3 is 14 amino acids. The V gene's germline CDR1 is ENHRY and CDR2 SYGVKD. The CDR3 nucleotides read TGTGCCACCGATACCGGGACAGCGAACACTGAAGCTTTCTTT. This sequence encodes CATDTGTANTEAFF.

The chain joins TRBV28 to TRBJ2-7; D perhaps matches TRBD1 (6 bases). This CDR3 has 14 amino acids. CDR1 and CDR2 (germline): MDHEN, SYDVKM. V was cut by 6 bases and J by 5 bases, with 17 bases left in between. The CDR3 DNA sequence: TGTGCCAGCAGCTTAGCCACAGGGTTGGACGAGCAGTACTTC. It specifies CASSLATGLDEQYF. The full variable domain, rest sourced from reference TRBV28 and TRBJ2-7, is DVKVTQSSRYLVKRTGEKVFLECVQDMDHENMFWYRQDPGLGLRLIYFSYDVKMKEKGDIPEGYSVSREKKERFSLILESASTNQTSMYLCASSLATGLDEQYFGPGTRLTVT.

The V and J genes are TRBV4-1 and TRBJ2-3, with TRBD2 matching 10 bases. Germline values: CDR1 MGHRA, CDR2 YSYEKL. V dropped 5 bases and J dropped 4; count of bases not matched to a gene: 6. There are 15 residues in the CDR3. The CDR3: CASSFTSGMADTQYF. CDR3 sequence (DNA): TGCGCCAGCAGCTTTACTAGCGGGATGGCAGATACGCAGTATTTT.

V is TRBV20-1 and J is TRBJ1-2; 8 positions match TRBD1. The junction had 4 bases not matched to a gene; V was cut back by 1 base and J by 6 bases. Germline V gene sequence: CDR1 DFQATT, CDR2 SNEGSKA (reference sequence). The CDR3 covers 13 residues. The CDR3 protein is CSARAVQGDGYTF. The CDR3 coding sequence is TGCAGTGCTAGAGCTGTACAGGGGGATGGCTACACCTTC.

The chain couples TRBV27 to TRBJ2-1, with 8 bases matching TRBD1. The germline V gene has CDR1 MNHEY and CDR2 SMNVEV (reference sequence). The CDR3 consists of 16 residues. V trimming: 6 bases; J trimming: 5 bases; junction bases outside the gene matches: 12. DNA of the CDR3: TGTGCCAGCAGCCCATACCGACAGGGGAAAAACAATGAGCAGTTCTTC. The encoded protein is CASSPYRQGKNNEQFF.

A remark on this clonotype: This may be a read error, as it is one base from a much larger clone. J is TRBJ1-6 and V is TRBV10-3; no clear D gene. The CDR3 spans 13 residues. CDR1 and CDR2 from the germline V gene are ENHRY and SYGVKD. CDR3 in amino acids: CAISASGNSPLNF. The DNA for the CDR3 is TGTGCCATCAGCGCCAGTGGGAATTCACCCCTCAACTTT.

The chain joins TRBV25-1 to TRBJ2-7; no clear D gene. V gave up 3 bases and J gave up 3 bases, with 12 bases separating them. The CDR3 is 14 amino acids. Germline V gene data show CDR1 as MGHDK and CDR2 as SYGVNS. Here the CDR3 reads CASSEANSNYEQYF. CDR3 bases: TGTGCCAGCAGTGAGGCAAATTCTAACTACGAGCAGTACTTC.

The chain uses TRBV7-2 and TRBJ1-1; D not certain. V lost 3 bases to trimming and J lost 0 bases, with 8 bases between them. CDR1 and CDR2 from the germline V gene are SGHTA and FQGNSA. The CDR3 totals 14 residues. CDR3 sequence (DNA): TGTGCCAGCAGCTTTGGACTGATGAACACTGAAGCTTTCTTT. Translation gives CASSFGLMNTEAFF.

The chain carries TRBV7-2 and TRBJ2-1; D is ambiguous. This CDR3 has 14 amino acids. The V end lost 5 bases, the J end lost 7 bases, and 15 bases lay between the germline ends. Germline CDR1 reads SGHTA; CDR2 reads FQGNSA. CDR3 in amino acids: CASSRMGWKNEQFF. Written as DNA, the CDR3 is TGTGCCAGCAGCAGAATGGGGTGGAAGAATGAGCAGTTCTTC.

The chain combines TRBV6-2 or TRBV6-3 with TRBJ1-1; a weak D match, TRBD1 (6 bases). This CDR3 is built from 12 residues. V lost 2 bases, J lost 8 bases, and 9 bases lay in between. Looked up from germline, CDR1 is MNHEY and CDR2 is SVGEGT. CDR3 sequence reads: CASSYGGAEAFF. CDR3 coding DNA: TGTGCCAGCAGTTACGGGGGGGCCGAAGCTTTCTTT.

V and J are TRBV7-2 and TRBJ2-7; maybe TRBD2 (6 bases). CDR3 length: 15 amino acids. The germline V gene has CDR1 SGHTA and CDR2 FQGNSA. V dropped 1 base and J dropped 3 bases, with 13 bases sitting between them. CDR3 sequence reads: CASSLVPGLLYEQYF. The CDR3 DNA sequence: TGTGCCAGCAGCTTAGTCCCGGGACTCCTCTACGAGCAGTACTTC.

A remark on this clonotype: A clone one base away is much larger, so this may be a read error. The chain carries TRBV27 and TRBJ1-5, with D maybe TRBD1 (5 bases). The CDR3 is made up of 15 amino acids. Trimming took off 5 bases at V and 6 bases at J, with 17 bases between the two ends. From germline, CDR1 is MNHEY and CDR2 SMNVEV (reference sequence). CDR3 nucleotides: TGTGCCAGCAGTCCACTGCAGGGTGGCAGTCAGCCCCAGCATTTT. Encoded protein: CASSPLQGGSQPQHF.

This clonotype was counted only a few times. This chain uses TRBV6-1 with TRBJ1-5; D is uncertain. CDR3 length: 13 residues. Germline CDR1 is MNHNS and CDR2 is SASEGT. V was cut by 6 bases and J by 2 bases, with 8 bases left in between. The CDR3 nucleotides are TGTGCCAGCAGCGACGGCGGCAATCAGCCCCAGCATTTT. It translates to CASSDGGNQPQHF.

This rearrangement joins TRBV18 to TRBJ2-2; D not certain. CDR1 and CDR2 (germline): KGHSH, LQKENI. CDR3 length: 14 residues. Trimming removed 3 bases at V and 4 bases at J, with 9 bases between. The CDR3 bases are TGTGCCAGCTCACCCGACTTGGGCACCGGGGAGCTGTTTTTT. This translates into CASSPDLGTGELFF. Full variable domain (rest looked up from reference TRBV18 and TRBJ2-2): NAGVMQNPRHLVRRRGQEARLRCSPMKGHSHVYWYRQLPEEGLKFMVYLQKENIIDESGMPKERFSAEFPKEGPSILRIQQVVRGDSAAYFCASSPDLGTGELFFGEGSRLTVL.

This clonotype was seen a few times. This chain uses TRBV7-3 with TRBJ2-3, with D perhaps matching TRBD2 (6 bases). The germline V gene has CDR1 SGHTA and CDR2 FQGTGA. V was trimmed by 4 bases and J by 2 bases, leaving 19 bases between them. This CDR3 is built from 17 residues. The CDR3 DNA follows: TGTGCCAGCAGCTCGCCTGAGGTAGCGGACCCCACAGATACGCAGTATTTT. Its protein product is CASSSPEVADPTDTQYF.